Below are 23 T cell receptor beta chains sequenced from a single sample in a study of blood T cell repertoires in COVID-19. Assay: immunoSEQ multiplex PCR; the TCRdb copy retains only in-frame clones and omits some. The sample records approximately 190,000 clones, 90% being singletons. The sequenced sample was peripheral blood. These receptors were collected from a man aged 50 to 60 with acute or convalescent COVID-19.

The gene calls are TRBV2 and TRBJ1-5, with 7 bases that match TRBD1. CDR3 length equals 15 residues. From germline, CDR1 is SNHLY and CDR2 FYNNEI. Losses at the gene ends were 6 bases for V and 5 bases for J; bases not matched to a gene: 10. In DNA, the CDR3 is TGTGCCAGCAGACAGGACAGGACTCTTTATCAGCCCCAGCATTTT. Its protein is CASRQDRTLYQPQHF. The full variable domain, in which reference TRBV2 and TRBJ1-5 provide the parts outside the CDR3, is EPEVTQTPSHQVTQMGQEVILRCVPISNHLYFYWYRQILGQKVEFLVSFYNNEISEKSEIFDDQFSVERPDGSNFTLKIRSTKLEDSAMYFCASRQDRTLYQPQHFGDGTRLSIL.

The rearrangement links TRBV28 to TRBJ1-5; 7 nucleotides agree with TRBD1. Germline CDR1 and CDR2: MDHEN and SYDVKM. There are 13 residues in the CDR3. With V trimmed by 8 bases and J by 5 bases, 6 bases remained unmatched. CDR3 nucleotide sequence: TGTGCCAGCCAAGACAGGGCCTATCAGCCCCAGCATTTT. It encodes CASQDRAYQPQHF.

This chain uses TRBV28 with TRBJ2-7, with D perhaps TRBD1 (5 bases). Trimming stripped 6 bases from V and 7 bases from J, with 16 bases between. This CDR3 region has 13 residues. The germline V gene encodes CDR1 MDHEN and CDR2 SYDVKM. The CDR3 loop is CASRTRGTWEQYF. The CDR3 nucleotides are TGTGCCAGCAGGACAAGGGGAACGTGGGAGCAGTACTTC.

In this sample, this clone turned up a few times. The rearrangement joins TRBV30 to TRBJ2-7, with D perhaps matching TRBD1 (6 bases). The CDR3 has 12 residues. V lost 7 bases and J 5 bases, leaving 15 bases between the germline ends. Germline CDR1 GTSNPN, CDR2 SVGIG (reference sequence). The CDR3 nucleotides are TGTGCCTTAACAGGGTTTCTAAACGAGCAGTACTTC. This translates into CALTGFLNEQYF.

This chain links TRBV19 with TRBJ2-2; no clear D. Looked up from germline, CDR1 is LNHDA and CDR2 is SQIVND (reference sequence). V lost 6 bases and J lost 2, with 7 bases in between. CDR3 size: 13 residues. In DNA, the CDR3 is TGTGCCAGTAGCCCAATCAACACCGGGGAGCTGTTTTTT. It yields the protein CASSPINTGELFF.

The rearrangement joins TRBV28 to TRBJ2-1; D might be TRBD2 (5 bases). V lost 6 bases, J lost 8 bases, and 14 bases lay in between. The CDR3 has 13 residues. The germline CDR1 and CDR2 sequences are MDHEN and SYDVKM. This CDR3 is CASSPADSDEQFF. CDR3 DNA: TGTGCCAGCAGCCCAGCCGATAGCGATGAGCAGTTCTTC.

J is TRBJ2-4 and V is TRBV10-3; perhaps TRBD1 as D (5 bases). This CDR3 is 15 amino acids long. Per the germline V gene, CDR1 is ENHRY and CDR2 is SYGVKD. Trimming took off 1 base at V and 3 bases at J, with 10 bases between the two ends. This CDR3 is CAISEYQGDKNIQYF. For the CDR3, the DNA is TGTGCCATCAGTGAGTACCAGGGTGACAAAAACATTCAGTACTTC.

The chain couples TRBV11-2 to TRBJ2-7; 8 nucleotides line up with TRBD1. V was clipped by 3 bases and J by 4 bases; unmatched bases: 2. Germline assignment: CDR1 SGHAT and CDR2 FQNNGV. There are 13 residues in the CDR3. The CDR3, as DNA: TGTGCCAGCAGCTTTGGACAGGGTTACGAGCAGTACTTC. It specifies CASSFGQGYEQYF.

This clone was picked up one time. The chain is built from TRBV11-2 and TRBJ1-4; D is unclear. V lost 5 bases and J lost 5, with 12 bases in between. The CDR3 length is 14 residues. Germline CDR1 is SGHAT and CDR2 is FQNNGV. The CDR3 DNA reads TGTGCCAGCAGCCTTTCTGGCGGCAATGAAAAACTGTTTTTT. Translating it yields CASSLSGGNEKLFF. The whole variable domain, remainder taken from reference TRBV11-2 and TRBJ1-4, is EAGVAQSPRYKIIEKRQSVAFWCNPISGHATLYWYQQILGQGPKLLIQFQNNGVVDDSQLPKDRFSAERLKGVDSTLKIQPAKLEDSAVYLCASSLSGGNEKLFFGSGTQLSVL.

The rearrangement joins TRBV27 to TRBJ1-1, with D possibly TRBD1 on 5 matching bases. The CDR3 consists of 16 residues. Trimming removed 1 base from V and 7 bases from J, with 19 bases in between. The germline CDR1 and CDR2 sequences are MNHEY and SMNVEV (reference sequence). CDR3 protein: CASSLWGGSPMVEAFF. CDR3 nucleotide sequence: TGTGCCAGCAGTTTATGGGGGGGATCCCCCATGGTTGAAGCTTTCTTT.

This clone was seen only once. This sequence joins TRBV28 and TRBJ1-5, with 9 bases fitting TRBD1. Losses at the gene ends were 4 bases for V and 2 bases for J; bases not matched to a gene: 3. Germline V gene sequence: CDR1 MDHEN, CDR2 SYDVKM. The CDR3 sequence is 15 residues long. CDR3 in amino acids: CASSSRTGGNQPQHF. CDR3 sequence (DNA): TGTGCCAGCAGTTCCAGGACAGGGGGCAATCAGCCCCAGCATTTT.

This rearrangement joins TRBV4-2 to TRBJ2-1, with 9 bases fitting TRBD1. Per germline, CDR1 LGHNA and CDR2 YNFKEQ. Trimming at V came to 1 base and at J to 8 bases, leaving 9 bases not matched to a gene. The CDR3 covers 16 residues. CDR3 in amino acids: CASSQAQQGARDEQFF. The DNA for the CDR3 is TGTGCCAGCAGCCAAGCTCAACAGGGGGCGAGGGATGAGCAGTTCTTC.

The genes are TRBV4-1 and TRBJ2-5; D gene ambiguous. Germline values: CDR1 MGHRA, CDR2 YSYEKL. V gave up 1 base and J gave up 7 bases, with 25 bases separating them. This CDR3 contains 18 residues. In DNA form, the CDR3 reads TGCGCCAGCAGCCAAGCGAGAAAAGGCGCCGAGACCCCAGGGACCCAGTACTTC. This codes for CASSQARKGAETPGTQYF.

The gene calls are TRBV29-1 and TRBJ1-1; 7 bases map to TRBD1. J lost 5 bases, V lost 2 bases, and 8 bases had no gene match. This CDR3 comprises 14 residues. The V gene's germline CDR1 is SQVTM and CDR2 ANQGSEA. CDR3: CSVENWAGGTEAFF. The CDR3 DNA is TGCAGCGTTGAAAATTGGGCAGGGGGAACTGAAGCTTTCTTT.

The chain couples TRBV9 to TRBJ1-1, with D uncertain. V lost 2 bases and J 0 bases, leaving 8 bases between the germline ends. Germline CDR1 is SGDLS and CDR2 is YYNGEE. The CDR3 totals 14 residues. The CDR3, as DNA: TGTGCCAGCAGCGTCGGACTTCTGAACACTGAAGCTTTCTTT. This translates into CASSVGLLNTEAFF.

The rearrangement links TRBV6-5 to TRBJ1-2, with D possibly TRBD1 on 6 matching bases. Trimming pared 7 bases from V and 4 bases from J, leaving 16 bases between. There are 14 residues in the CDR3. Germline V gene sequence: CDR1 MNHEY, CDR2 SVGAGI. CDR3 residues: CASTRGQPGYGYTF. In DNA, the CDR3 is TGTGCCAGCACCCGAGGACAGCCGGGCTATGGCTACACCTTC.

V and J are TRBV6-5 and TRBJ2-5; perhaps TRBD1 as D (6 bases). Germline V gives CDR1 MNHEY, CDR2 SVGAGI. The CDR3 extends over 15 amino acids. V was trimmed by 2 bases and J by 1 base, leaving 11 bases between them. CDR3 amino acids: CASSYTGQSQETQYF. Here the CDR3 DNA reads TGTGCCAGCAGTTACACAGGGCAGAGCCAAGAGACCCAGTACTTC.

The chain has TRBV5-1 and TRBJ2-2, with 7 bases matching TRBD1. Trimming removed 7 bases from V and 3 bases from J; junction bases left unmatched: 3. The CDR3 contains 13 residues. CDR1 is SGHRS, CDR2 YFSETQ, per germline. The CDR3 nucleotides are TGCGCCAGCCGGGACAGCTACACCGGGGAGCTGTTTTTT. It encodes CASRDSYTGELFF.

The chain couples TRBV7-2 to TRBJ1-3; perhaps TRBD1 as D (5 bases). V gave up 5 bases and J gave up 7 bases, with 18 bases separating them. This CDR3 contains 15 residues. The germline V gene has CDR1 SGHTA and CDR2 FQGNSA. The CDR3 reads CASSPPAAGVNTIYF. The DNA for the CDR3 is TGTGCCAGCAGCCCGCCTGCAGCGGGGGTGAACACCATATATTTT.

This clone appeared a few times. V usage is TRBV27 and J usage is TRBJ1-5; D gene uncertain. CDR1 is MNHEY, CDR2 SMNVEV, per germline (reference sequence). There are 15 residues in the CDR3. V lost 4 bases to trimming and J lost 1 base, with 11 bases between them. CDR3 bases: TGTGCCAGCAGTTCTTCTTCGAGAAGCAATCAGCCCCAGCATTTT. Translating it yields CASSSSSRSNQPQHF.

The chain combines TRBV4-1 with TRBJ2-2; D is ambiguous. Germline CDR1 is MGHRA and CDR2 is YSYEKL. V lost 0 bases, J lost 12 bases, and 11 bases lay in between. The CDR3 consists of 13 residues. Here the CDR3 DNA reads TGCGCCAGCAGCCAAGAGGTCAGCGAGAAGCTGTTTTTT. Translated, it gives CASSQEVSEKLFF.

This chain connects TRBV6-5 to TRBJ2-3; 7 bases map to TRBD1. CDR1 is MNHEY, CDR2 SVGAGI, per germline. V shed 9 bases and J 4 bases; nucleotides not matched to a gene: 10. The CDR3 has 14 amino acids. The CDR3 is CASPGQQGADTQYF. The CDR3 DNA reads as TGTGCCAGTCCGGGACAGCAAGGAGCAGATACGCAGTATTTT.

The V call is TRBV30, the J call TRBJ1-6; 7 bases fit TRBD1. J was trimmed by 7 bases and V by 4 bases; bases with no gene match: 10. The CDR3 is 15 amino acids. The V gene's germline CDR1 is GTSNPN and CDR2 SVGIG (reference sequence). The CDR3 is CAWTPVRDSNSPLHF. DNA for the CDR3: TGTGCCTGGACTCCCGTCCGGGACAGCAATTCACCCCTCCACTTT.